These 19 T cell receptor beta chains originate from one sample sequenced in a study of breast tumors, draining lymph nodes, adjacent tissues. Axillary draining lymph nodes of breast cancer patients supplied the node samples. TCRdb re-called the multiplex PCR reads through MiXCR, storing one row per CDR3 protein. The sample shows 70,000 to 95,000 distinct CDR3 sequences, roughly 19% of them seen only once. Sequencing was carried out using axillary lymph node tissue. Receptors were obtained from a female donor with breast cancer. Some clones in this sample may be carry-over from other donors' samples.

The sample holds many counts of this clonotype. The chain uses TRBV5-1 and TRBJ2-7, with 7 bases aligning to TRBD2. The CDR3 consists of 14 residues. Looked up from germline, CDR1 is SGHRS and CDR2 is YFSETQ. V shed 4 bases, J shed 6 bases, and the junction held 10 bases outside the gene matches. CDR3 nucleotide sequence: TGCGCCAGCAGCCTGGGCGGCGGGAGACCCGAGCAGTACTTC. This gives the protein CASSLGGGRPEQYF. Full variable domain (missing parts from reference TRBV5-1 and TRBJ2-7): KAGVTQTPRYLIKTRGQQVTLSCSPISGHRSVSWYQQTPGQGLQFLFEYFSETQRNKGNFPGRFSGRQFSNSRSEMNVSTLELGDSALYLCASSLGGGRPEQYFGPGTRLTVT.

This clonotype came up many times. The chain joins TRBV11-2 to TRBJ2-1, with TRBD2 identical over 7 bases. CDR1 is SGHAT, CDR2 FQNNGV, per germline. The CDR3 runs 16 residues. Trimming removed 3 bases from V and 4 bases from J; junction bases left unmatched: 9. This CDR3 reads CASSLGGSQGYNEQFF. CDR3 DNA sequence: TGTGCCAGCAGCTTGGGCGGGAGTCAAGGGTACAATGAGCAGTTCTTC.

In this sample, this clonotype turned up many times. The chain carries TRBV7-9 and TRBJ1-4, with D perhaps TRBD1 (6 bases). The CDR3 extends over 16 amino acids. V was trimmed by 4 bases and J by 3 bases, leaving 15 bases between them. Germline V lookup: CDR1 SEHNR, CDR2 FQNEAQ (reference sequence). For the CDR3, the DNA is TGTGCCAGCAGCTGGCGCTCAGGGGAATCTAATGAAAAACTGTTTTTT. This gives the protein CASSWRSGESNEKLFF.

This clonotype was observed many times. The chain carries TRBV10-3 and TRBJ2-2; 15 positions match TRBD2. Germline values: CDR1 ENHRY, CDR2 SYGVKD. This CDR3 contains 17 residues. The trim removed 10 bases at V and 2 bases at J, leaving 8 bases unmatched. In DNA form, the CDR3 reads TGTGCCACTATGCGGGGACTAGCGGGAGGCAACACCGGGGAGCTGTTTTTT. This gives the protein CATMRGLAGGNTGELFF.

The V gene is TRBV27, the J gene TRBJ2-7; maybe TRBD1 (6 bases). V was cut by 2 bases and J by 0 bases, with 11 bases left in between. The CDR3 is 15 amino acids. Germline V gene data show CDR1 as MNHEY and CDR2 as SMNVEV (reference sequence). CDR3 coding DNA: TGTGCCAGCAGTTTAAGAGACAGGTCCTCCTACGAGCAGTACTTC. It encodes CASSLRDRSSYEQYF.

This clonotype was found many times. This chain joins TRBV6-2 or TRBV6-3 and TRBJ2-1; TRBD2 matches at 12 bases. J gave up 7 bases and V 2 bases, and 3 bases lay outside the gene matches. This CDR3 spans 15 amino acids. Germline CDR1 and CDR2: MNHEY and SVGEGT. The CDR3 DNA is TGTGCCAGCAGTTACGAGACTAGCGGGAGTAATGAGCAGTTCTTC. This encodes CASSYETSGSNEQFF.

Remarks on this clonotype: With a much larger clone just one base away, this may be a read error. The chain employs TRBV5-1 and TRBJ2-5, with D possibly matching TRBD1 (6 bases). Germline V gene sequence: CDR1 SGHRS, CDR2 YFSETQ. The length of the CDR3 is 14 residues. As DNA, the CDR3 is TGCGCCAGCAGCCCTGGGACACGCCAAGGGACCCAGTACTTC. This translates into CASSPGTRQGTQYF.

Details on this clonotype: With a much larger clone just one base away, this may be a read error. The rearrangement links TRBV12-3 or TRBV12-4 to TRBJ1-5; 8 positions agree with TRBD1. The CDR3 sequence is 16 residues long. Germline trimming cut 6 bases from V and 4 bases from J; bases unmatched to any gene: 11. Written as DNA, the CDR3 is TGTGCCAGCAGCCTTAGGGGACAGGCGAAAAATCAGCCCCAGCATTTT. Translation gives CASSLRGQAKNQPQHF.

This clonotype was seen a few times. This may be a read error: a much more frequent sequence differs by one nucleotide. The V gene is TRBV11-2, the J gene TRBJ2-2, with TRBD1 matching over 7 bases. The trim removed 4 bases at V and 7 bases at J, leaving 3 bases unmatched. CDR3 length equals 13 residues. CDR1 and CDR2 (germline): SGHAT, FQNNGV. CDR3 DNA: TGTGCCAGCAGCTCGGGACAGTACGGGGAGCTGTTTTTT. This gives the protein CASSSGQYGELFF.

This clonotype was detected many times. V and J are TRBV5-8 and TRBJ2-3; 11 bases map to TRBD2. The CDR3 sequence is 16 residues long. Germline CDR1 reads SGHTS; CDR2 reads YDEGEE. J lost 2 bases, V lost 4 bases, and 6 bases had no gene match. CDR3 in DNA: TGTGCCAGCAGCCCTGGGACTAGCGGTTACACAGATACGCAGTATTTT. Its protein is CASSPGTSGYTDTQYF.

This clonotype appeared many times. The chain joins TRBV30 to TRBJ1-6, with D uncertain. In germline, CDR1 is GTSNPN, CDR2 SVGIG (reference sequence). V lost 7 bases and J 5 bases, leaving 15 bases between the germline ends. CDR3 size: 14 residues. The CDR3 DNA follows: TGTGCCTCCGCTCTCCGGGGTAATAATTCACCCCTCCACTTT. The encoded protein is CASALRGNNSPLHF.

The rearrangement uses TRBV3-1 and TRBJ2-1; D gene ambiguous. V lost 4 bases to trimming and J lost 6 bases, with 7 bases between them. The germline CDR1 and CDR2 sequences are LGHDT and YNNKEL (reference sequence). This CDR3 region has 12 residues. The CDR3 region has the DNA TGTGCCAGCAGCCGAGTAGTCAATGAGCAGTTCTTC. It specifies CASSRVVNEQFF.

There are many counts of this clonotype. V is TRBV7-9 and J is TRBJ1-6; possibly TRBD1 for D (6 bases). Trimming removed 5 bases at V and 9 bases at J, with 14 bases between. The germline V gene encodes CDR1 SEHNR and CDR2 FQNEAQ (reference sequence). The CDR3 spans 14 residues. CDR3 amino acids: CASSLLGGGSPLHF. The CDR3 DNA sequence: TGTGCCAGCAGCCTCCTGGGGGGCGGTTCACCCCTCCACTTT.

Many counts were recorded for this clonotype. The chain recombines TRBV6-5 with TRBJ1-2, with 7 bases aligning to TRBD1. The CDR3 is made up of 16 amino acids. CDR1 is MNHEY and CDR2 is SVGAGI in the germline V gene. V was pared by 0 bases and J by 7 bases, with 11 bases of the junction left unmatched. The CDR3 DNA reads as TGTGCCAGCAGTTACTCGAAACGCGGCGGGGACAGTGGCTACACCTTC. This sequence encodes CASSYSKRGGDSGYTF.

This clonotype showed up many times. V usage is TRBV7-2 and J usage is TRBJ1-5; unclear D gene. The CDR3 consists of 13 residues. The V end was cut by 2 bases, the J end by 5 bases, with 7 bases between. Germline assignment: CDR1 SGHTA and CDR2 FQGNSA. For the CDR3, the DNA is TGTGCCAGCAGCTTACTTCGGGATCAGCCCCAGCATTTT. It specifies CASSLLRDQPQHF.

This clonotype was found many times. The CDR3 loop is CASSLGGPGANVLTF. The CDR3 bases are TGTGCCAGCAGTTTAGGGGGGCCAGGGGCCAACGTCCTGACTTTC. The rearrangement uses TRBV6-5 and TRBJ2-6, with D possibly being TRBD1 or TRBD2 (6 bases each). The CDR3 extends over 15 amino acids. V lost 4 bases, J lost 4 bases, and 11 bases lay in between. In germline, CDR1 is MNHEY, CDR2 SVGAGI.

This clonotype was recorded at least ten times. The chain uses TRBV30 and TRBJ1-2; D not certain. Germline lookup yields CDR1 GTSNPN and CDR2 SVGIG (reference sequence). V lost 3 bases and J 7 bases, leaving 12 bases between the germline ends. This CDR3 has 12 residues. This CDR3 is CAWRVSGGGYTF. Written as DNA, the CDR3 is TGTGCCTGGAGGGTTTCGGGCGGTGGCTACACCTTC.

This clonotype was counted at least ten times. The chain carries TRBV19 and TRBJ1-5; tentative D call: TRBD1 (5 bases). Germline V gives CDR1 LNHDA, CDR2 SQIVND (reference sequence). The length of the CDR3 is 14 residues. V was clipped by 4 bases and J by 4 bases, with 11 bases between them. CDR3: CASSKGSQNQPQHF. In nucleotides, the CDR3 is TGTGCCAGTAGTAAGGGGAGCCAAAATCAGCCCCAGCATTTT.

This clonotype was counted at least ten times. The CDR3 here is CSVITGGDGYTF. The CDR3 DNA follows: TGCAGCGTAATAACAGGGGGCGATGGCTACACCTTC. The J gene is TRBJ1-2, the V gene TRBV29-1, with 9 bases lining up with TRBD1. There are 12 residues in the CDR3. Germline CDR1 SQVTM, CDR2 ANQGSEA. J was trimmed by 6 bases and V by 6 bases; bases with no gene match: 5.